One and the same sample provided the 21 T cell receptor beta chains below, sequenced in a study of control samples from healthy donors and cancer patients (TCRdb year 2020). The library was produced with the immunoSEQ multiplex PCR assay. This is the immuneACCESS table as TCRdb keeps it, with only in-frame sequences that have V and J called. A part of the clones is gone; compared with another copy, unresolved V genes explain less than half, and the rest is unexplained. The sample records tens of thousands of clones, about 92% of which are singletons. Of the sample, 5% to 6.5% falls within the top ten clones. Sample: PBMCs. The receptors come from a man between 60 and 75 years old with colorectal cancer.

V gene TRBV5-8 combines with J gene TRBJ2-1, with D maybe TRBD1 (5 bases). The V end lost 6 bases, the J end lost 3 bases, and 10 bases lay between the germline ends. This CDR3 has 13 amino acids. From germline, CDR1 is SGHTS and CDR2 YDEGEE. DNA for the CDR3: TGTGCCAGCACCTGGGGCAGCTACAATGAGCAGTTCTTC. Its translation: CASTWGSYNEQFF.

The chain uses TRBV27 and TRBJ1-2; D unresolved. This CDR3 has 13 residues. Trimming stripped 4 bases from V and 8 bases from J, with 14 bases between. The germline V gene encodes CDR1 MNHEY and CDR2 SMNVEV (reference sequence). CDR3 DNA: TGTGCCAGCAGTTCACGGATAAAAGGGGGCTACACCTTC. Translating it yields CASSSRIKGGYTF.

This clone was picked up one time. The chain joins TRBV2 to TRBJ2-4; the D gene is possibly TRBD1 (6 bases). The CDR3 extends over 13 amino acids. With 5 bases removed from V and 9 bases from J, the gap between germline ends came to 14 bases. Germline-derived CDR1 and CDR2 are SNHLY and FYNNEI. CDR3 amino acids: CASSSDSHSIQYF. CDR3 bases: TGTGCCAGCAGTTCGGACAGTCATAGCATTCAGTACTTC. Full variable domain (outside the CDR3, taken from reference TRBV2 and TRBJ2-4): EPEVTQTPSHQVTQMGQEVILRCVPISNHLYFYWYRQILGQKVEFLVSFYNNEISEKSEIFDDQFSVERPDGSNFTLKIRSTKLEDSAMYFCASSSDSHSIQYFGAGTRLSVL.

The V call is TRBV3-1 (or the pseudogene TRBV3-2), the J call TRBJ1-4; no firm D call. V was trimmed by 6 bases and J by 4 bases, leaving 6 bases between them. Per the germline V gene, CDR1 is LGHDT and CDR2 is YNNKEL (reference sequence). This CDR3 is 12 amino acids long. This CDR3 reads CASRALNEKLFF. DNA for the CDR3: TGTGCCAGCAGGGCCCTTAATGAAAAACTGTTTTTT.

The chain recombines TRBV19 with TRBJ1-3; D is uncertain. The V end lost 5 bases, the J end lost 0 bases, and 8 bases lay between the germline ends. The germline CDR1 and CDR2 sequences are LNHDA and SQIVND (reference sequence). The CDR3 is 14 amino acids. The CDR3 loop is CASSPRSSGNTIYF. The CDR3 DNA reads TGTGCCAGTAGTCCTCGTAGCTCTGGAAACACCATATATTTT.

The V gene is TRBV5-5, the J gene TRBJ2-1, with TRBD2 identical over 9 bases. The CDR3 spans 15 residues. Germline CDR1 reads SGHKS; CDR2 reads YYEKEE (reference sequence). V was pared by 4 bases and J by 7 bases, with 9 bases of the junction left unmatched. This CDR3 reads CASSTLAGLGNEQFF. The CDR3 region has the DNA TGTGCCAGCAGCACCCTAGCGGGGCTCGGGAATGAGCAGTTCTTC.

This chain uses TRBV3-1 (or the pseudogene TRBV3-2) with TRBJ1-4; D gene uncertain. Trimming removed 1 base from V and 6 bases from J, with 6 bases in between. Germline V CDR1 and CDR2: LGHDT, YNNKEL (reference sequence). This CDR3 has 13 amino acids. In DNA form, the CDR3 reads TGTGCCAGCAGCCAAGTTCGAGATGAAAAACTGTTTTTT. Its translation is CASSQVRDEKLFF.

This chain links TRBV5-1 with TRBJ1-2, with 8 positions matching TRBD1. With 3 bases clipped from V and 4 bases from J, the junction kept 8 bases outside the gene matches. The germline gives CDR1 SGHRS, CDR2 YFSETQ. This CDR3 has 15 residues. CDR3 in amino acids: CASSWTGTGRYGYTF. The CDR3 DNA reads TGCGCCAGCAGCTGGACAGGGACAGGACGCTATGGCTACACCTTC.

The chain carries TRBV7-9 and TRBJ2-7, with D tentatively TRBD2 (6 bases). This CDR3 contains 11 residues. Germline loops: CDR1 SEHNR, CDR2 FQNEAQ (reference sequence). V was clipped by 5 bases and J by 6 bases, with 8 bases between them. The CDR3 nucleotides are TGTGCCAGCAGCCCCGGGAGCGAGCAGTACTTC. Protein: CASSPGSEQYF.

CDR3 nucleotide sequence: TGTGCCAGCAGTTTCACAGGATATAATTCACCCCTCCACTTT. The encoded protein is CASSFTGYNSPLHF. The chain is built from TRBV25-1 and TRBJ1-6; maybe TRBD1 (5 bases). The CDR3 contains 14 residues. Per the germline V gene, CDR1 is MGHDK and CDR2 is SYGVNS. The V and J ends lost 5 bases and 4 bases respectively, with 9 bases between them.

This clone has only one observation. The chain employs TRBV5-8 and TRBJ2-3; 10 nucleotides line up with TRBD2. Losses at the gene ends were 0 bases for V and 6 bases for J; bases not matched to a gene: 1. Germline loops: CDR1 SGHTS, CDR2 YDEGEE. CDR3 size: 14 residues. The CDR3 nucleotides read TGTGCCAGCAGCTTGGAACTAGCGGGGGATACGCAGTATTTT. Protein: CASSLELAGDTQYF.

The V and J genes are TRBV7-2 and TRBJ2-3, with D possibly matching TRBD2 (6 bases). V dropped 7 bases and J dropped 0 bases, with 17 bases sitting between them. CDR3 length: 16 residues. Germline V gives CDR1 SGHTA, CDR2 FQGNSA. This chain's CDR3 is CASTLVGGLSTDTQYF. The CDR3 region has the DNA TGTGCCAGCACCCTAGTCGGGGGACTCAGCACAGATACGCAGTATTTT.

This clone was seen only a few times. In nucleotides, the CDR3 is TGCAGCGTTGTTAGGTTATTGAACACTGAAGCTTTCTTT. Translated: CSVVRLLNTEAFF. V gene TRBV29-1 combines with J gene TRBJ1-1; D unclear. The CDR3 runs 13 residues. Trimming left V 4 bases short and J 0 bases short, with 9 bases between. Germline V lookup: CDR1 SQVTM, CDR2 ANQGSEA.

This chain links TRBV7-2 with TRBJ2-3; D is uncertain. Germline-derived CDR1 and CDR2 are SGHTA and FQGNSA. The V and J ends lost 4 bases and 5 bases respectively, with 4 bases between them. The CDR3 is 11 amino acids. DNA for the CDR3: TGTGCCAGCAGCTATTTAGATACGCAGTATTTT. As protein: CASSYLDTQYF.

The CDR3 nucleotides read TGCGCCAGCAGCCTAGGGCTTAGGGAGACCCAGTACTTC. Protein: CASSLGLRETQYF. This chain joins TRBV4-1 and TRBJ2-5; D gene ambiguous. There are 13 residues in the CDR3. The germline V and J ends were trimmed by 4 bases and 5 bases, with 11 bases remaining between them. From germline, CDR1 is MGHRA and CDR2 YSYEKL.

V is TRBV6-5 and J is TRBJ1-2, with D possibly TRBD1 on 5 matching bases. The CDR3 extends over 14 amino acids. V gave up 5 bases and J gave up 8 bases, with 18 bases separating them. The V gene's germline CDR1 is MNHEY and CDR2 SVGAGI. The CDR3 loop reads CASSTGTGPEGYTF. Written as DNA, the CDR3 is TGTGCCAGCAGTACTGGGACGGGACCCGAGGGCTACACCTTC.

The rearrangement links TRBV7-9 to TRBJ2-7; D uncertain. Trimming removed 3 bases at V and 5 bases at J, with 8 bases between. Germline V gene data show CDR1 as SEHNR and CDR2 as FQNEAQ (reference sequence). The CDR3 consists of 12 residues. The CDR3 nucleotides are TGTGCCAGCAGCTTCTCCCTCGACGAGCAGTACTTC. Translation gives CASSFSLDEQYF.

The chain links TRBV30 to TRBJ2-2, with D maybe TRBD2 (5 bases). V was trimmed by 2 bases and J by 4 bases, leaving 11 bases between them. Per germline, CDR1 GTSNPN and CDR2 SVGIG (reference sequence). The CDR3 spans 14 residues. The CDR3 bases are TGTGCCTGGAGTCGGGGTGCGGGCACCGGGGAGCTGTTTTTT. Translating gives CAWSRGAGTGELFF.

This rearrangement joins TRBV13 to TRBJ2-5; D call uncertain. With 5 bases removed from V and 2 bases from J, the gap between germline ends came to 15 bases. The CDR3 contains 15 residues. In germline, CDR1 is PRHDT, CDR2 FYEKMQ (reference sequence). The CDR3 DNA reads TGTGCCAGCAGCCCCTCGCCGAACCAACAAGAGACCCAGTACTTC. Amino acids: CASSPSPNQQETQYF. The full variable domain, rest sourced from reference TRBV13 and TRBJ2-5, is AAGVIQSPRHLIKEKRETATLKCYPIPRHDTVYWYQQGPGQDPQFLISFYEKMQSDKGSIPDRFSAQQFSDYHSELNMSSLELGDSALYFCASSPSPNQQETQYFGPGTRLLVL.

This clone occurred a few times. The chain employs TRBV6-5 and TRBJ2-3, with TRBD2 matching 8 bases. The junction had 2 bases not matched to a gene; V was cut back by 6 bases and J by 0 bases. The CDR3 runs to 14 residues. Looked up from germline, CDR1 is MNHEY and CDR2 is SVGAGI. The CDR3: CASRVAGSTDTQYF. Written as DNA, the CDR3 is TGTGCCAGCAGGGTAGCGGGGAGCACAGATACGCAGTATTTT.

CDR3 in amino acids: CASSYGLAGSDTQYF. As DNA, the CDR3 is TGTGCCAGCAGCTACGGACTAGCCGGGTCAGATACGCAGTATTTT. This chain joins TRBV7-8 and TRBJ2-3, with TRBD2 matching 8 bases. After removal of 4 bases from V and 4 bases from J, the junction contained 7 bases not matched to a gene. Per germline, CDR1 SGHVS and CDR2 FQNEAQ. There are 15 residues in the CDR3.